This entry describes one T cell receptor beta chain. The data originate from a study of control samples from healthy donors and cancer patients. Here immunoSEQ multiplex PCR was the method, and the copy in TCRdb shows in-frame clones only, minus some. The sample carries under 100,000 clones, roughly 90% recorded once. CDR1 is MGHRA and CDR2 is YSYEKL in the germline V gene. This CDR3 is built from 15 residues. The J segment lost 5 bases and the V segment lost 3 bases, leaving 4 bases of the junction unmatched. The sequence was collected from a woman aged 65 to 85 in good health. The sequenced sample consisted of blood. This chain uses TRBV4-1 with TRBJ2-5; 12 bases are shared with TRBD1. CDR3: CASSQGTGGLETQYF. DNA of the CDR3: TGCGCCAGCAGCCAGGGGACAGGGGGCTTGGAGACCCAGTACTTC.